The rows below give T cell receptor beta chains drawn from one sample of a study of shared clonotypes between healthy human individuals. Sequenced by immunoSEQ multiplex PCR; TCRdb stores in-frame clones only, minus some. The sample lists some 630,000 clones; roughly 70% were seen once. The sequencing sample was made of memory CD4+ T cells sorted from blood. Every receptor here comes from a woman aged 25 to 39 in good health. Both conserved end residues are part of each CDR3. A D gene is named only where the DNA matches it firmly. Size tells how often a clone was seen (once, few, many) or the class of an expanded clone, and some rows leave it out.

V gene: TRBV18; clone size: -; J gene: TRBJ2-2; D gene: TRBD1; CDR3 DNA: TGTGCCAGCTCACCAGGACAGGGGGACACCGGGGAGCTGTTTTTT; CDR3 protein: CASSPGQGDTGELFF
V gene: TRBV18; clone size: -; J gene: TRBJ2-7; D gene: TRBD2; CDR3 DNA: TGTGCCAGCTCCCCTAGCGGGAGCGACTACGAGCAGTACTTC; CDR3 protein: CASSPSGSDYEQYF
V gene: TRBV7-6; clone size: -; J gene: TRBJ1-4; D gene: -; CDR3 DNA: TGTGCCAGCAGCTTAGGTCAGGGGTCGGATGAAAAACTGTTTTTT; CDR3 protein: CASSLGQGSDEKLFF
V gene: TRBV2; clone size: -; J gene: TRBJ1-2; D gene: -; CDR3 DNA: TGTGCCAGCAGTGAAAGGGGTTTGTATGGCTACACCTTC; CDR3 protein: CASSERGLYGYTF
V gene: TRBV2; clone size: once; J gene: TRBJ2-5; D gene: -; CDR3 DNA: TGTGCCAGCAGTCCCGCAGTGATCCAAGAGACCCAGTACTTC; CDR3 protein: CASSPAVIQETQYF
V gene: TRBV11-2; clone size: once; J gene: TRBJ2-2; D gene: -; CDR3 DNA: TGTGCCAGCAGCTTACAGGGGTACACCGGGGAGCTGTTTTTT; CDR3 protein: CASSLQGYTGELFF
V gene: TRBV19; clone size: -; J gene: TRBJ2-2; D gene: -; CDR3 DNA: TGTGCCAGTAGTATCATTAGCACCGCCGGGGAGCTGTTTTTT; CDR3 protein: CASSIISTAGELFF
V gene: TRBV7-2; clone size: -; J gene: TRBJ2-7; D gene: TRBD1; CDR3 DNA: TGTGCCAGCAGCTTAGGAGCCAGGGGGCCTTCCTACGAGCAGTACTTC; CDR3 protein: CASSLGARGPSYEQYF
V gene: TRBV10-2; clone size: -; J gene: TRBJ2-7; D gene: -; CDR3 DNA: TGCGCCAGCAGTGCCCAATCTCCCTACGAGCAGTACTTC; CDR3 protein: CASSAQSPYEQYF
V gene: TRBV15; clone size: -; J gene: TRBJ2-5; D gene: -; CDR3 DNA: TGTGCCACCAGATCGCTAAAGGGACGTGGAGAGACCCAGTACTTC; CDR3 protein: CATRSLKGRGETQYF
V gene: TRBV6-1; clone size: -; J gene: TRBJ1-1; D gene: -; CDR3 DNA: TGTGCCAGCAGTGAATCTTGGGTGAACACTGAAGCTTTCTTT; CDR3 protein: CASSESWVNTEAFF
V gene: TRBV10-2; clone size: -; J gene: TRBJ2-5; D gene: -; CDR3 DNA: TGCGCCAGCAGGACTACAATACAAGAGACCCAGTACTTC; CDR3 protein: CASRTTIQETQYF
V gene: TRBV5-1; clone size: -; J gene: TRBJ2-7; D gene: -; CDR3 DNA: TGCGCCAGCAGACAAGTGGCGGGATCCTACGAGCAGTACTTC; CDR3 protein: CASRQVAGSYEQYF
V gene: TRBV2; clone size: -; J gene: TRBJ2-6; D gene: -; CDR3 DNA: TGTGCCAGCACAACGGGACTCCGGGACACCCGCTCTGGGGCCAACGTCCTGACTTTC; CDR3 protein: CASTTGLRDTRSGANVLTF
V gene: TRBV5-1; clone size: -; J gene: TRBJ1-2; D gene: -; CDR3 DNA: TGCGCCAGCAGCTTGGGAGTAGCTAACTATGGCTACACCTTC; CDR3 protein: CASSLGVANYGYTF
V gene: TRBV9; clone size: once; J gene: TRBJ1-2; D gene: -; CDR3 DNA: TGTGCCAGCAGCCCGTCAATCAGCGGACATATCTATGGCTACACCTTC; CDR3 protein: CASSPSISGHIYGYTF
V gene: TRBV10-3; clone size: -; J gene: TRBJ1-1; D gene: -; CDR3 DNA: TGTGCCATCAGTGTAGGGCCGGGTGTGAACACTGAAGCTTTCTTT; CDR3 protein: CAISVGPGVNTEAFF
V gene: TRBV19; clone size: -; J gene: TRBJ2-3; D gene: -; CDR3 DNA: TGTGCCAGTAGGCCCGCGGGGAGCGGGAGCACAGATACGCAGTATTTT; CDR3 protein: CASRPAGSGSTDTQYF
V gene: TRBV10-3; clone size: -; J gene: TRBJ2-3; D gene: TRBD1; CDR3 DNA: TGTGCCATCAGTGAGGGACAGGGGGCGCGAGATACGCAGTATTTT; CDR3 protein: CAISEGQGARDTQYF